Shown below are 25 T cell receptor beta chains from a single sample sequenced in a study of Graves' ophthalmopathy and Graves' hyperthyroidism. RNA transcripts served as template for amplifying TCR beta CDR3 sequences. An opening RT-PCR round employed HTBI primers and preceded a second-round multiplex PCR. TCRdb called the multiplex PCR reads again in MiXCR, with one record for every CDR3 protein. This table has 620,000 or so distinct CDR3 sequences, 20% to 25% appearing once. The sample comprised peripheral blood. These receptors originate from a woman younger than 35 with stable Graves' hyperthyroidism. Some clones in this sample may be carry-over from other donors' samples.

This clonotype has ten or more counts. V gene TRBV27 combines with J gene TRBJ1-2, with D perhaps TRBD1 (5 bases). CDR1 is MNHEY and CDR2 is SMNVEV in the germline V gene (reference sequence). This CDR3 comprises 14 residues. V shed 3 bases and J shed 7 bases, with 15 bases lying between them. The chain's CDR3 is CASSLAGELGGYTF. CDR3 nucleotide sequence: TGTGCCAGCAGTTTGGCGGGGGAGTTGGGTGGCTACACCTTC.

The chain is built from TRBV6-1 and TRBJ2-1, with a weak D call TRBD2 (7 bases). CDR1 and CDR2 (germline): MNHNS, SASEGT. Trimming pared 7 bases from V and 2 bases from J, leaving 15 bases between. The CDR3 loop spans 15 amino acids. CDR3 sequence (DNA): TGTGCCAGCACCCCGGGGGGCAGGACCTACAATGAGCAGTTCTTC. Its protein product is CASTPGGRTYNEQFF.

This chain connects TRBV6-1 to TRBJ2-5, with TRBD1 as a possible D gene (6 bases). The V end lost 7 bases, the J end lost 3 bases, and 12 bases lay between the germline ends. The germline V gene encodes CDR1 MNHNS and CDR2 SASEGT. The CDR3 length is 13 residues. The CDR3 DNA is TGTGCCAGCACCAGAAACAGGGAAGAGACCCAGTACTTC. Protein: CASTRNREETQYF.

This clonotype was seen at least ten times. The V gene is TRBV7-6, the J gene TRBJ2-2, with D uncertain. The V gene lost 5 bases and the J gene lost 2 bases, with 15 bases spanning the gap. The CDR3 consists of 16 residues. The germline V gene has CDR1 SGHVS and CDR2 FNYEAQ. CDR3 protein: CASSRRPPDNTGELFF. CDR3 sequence (DNA): TGTGCCAGCAGCCGACGCCCGCCAGACAACACCGGGGAGCTGTTTTTT.

This clonotype was detected ten times or more. V gene TRBV7-2 combines with J gene TRBJ1-2; 9 bases map to TRBD1. In germline, CDR1 is SGHTA, CDR2 FQGNSA. This CDR3 contains 14 residues. With V trimmed by 0 bases and J by 6 bases, 2 bases remained unmatched. CDR3 residues: CASSLARTGDGYTF. DNA for the CDR3: TGTGCCAGCAGCTTAGCGCGGACAGGGGATGGCTACACCTTC.

The chain carries TRBV7-9 and TRBJ2-7; TRBD1 aligns across 7 bases. Germline CDR1 and CDR2: SEHNR and FQNEAQ (reference sequence). V shed 3 bases and J 6 bases; nucleotides not matched to a gene: 5. CDR3 length: 13 residues. The CDR3 DNA follows: TGTGCCAGCAGCTTTCAGGGGGACGGCGAGCAGTACTTC. It encodes CASSFQGDGEQYF.

This clonotype was picked up many times. The V call is TRBV28, the J call TRBJ1-2; the match to TRBD1 covers 10 bases. CDR1 MDHEN and CDR2 SYDVKM come from the germline V gene. CDR3 length equals 15 residues. Trimming took 3 bases from V and 6 from J; bases not matched to a gene: 7. In nucleotides, the CDR3 is TGTGCCAGCAGTTTGCGGACAGGGGGTGGTCATGGCTACACCTTC. Amino acids: CASSLRTGGGHGYTF.

This clonotype was detected ten times or more. The chain couples TRBV20-1 to TRBJ1-2, with D unclear. The CDR3 sequence is 14 residues long. Germline V gene sequence: CDR1 DFQATT, CDR2 SNEGSKA (reference sequence). Trimming removed 5 bases from V and 2 bases from J, with 15 bases in between. The CDR3 coding sequence is TGCAGTGCTTCTTCCGGGTCGAGAAACTATGGCTACACCTTC. Protein sequence: CSASSGSRNYGYTF.

This clonotype was seen at least ten times. V usage is TRBV28 and J usage is TRBJ1-1, with D possibly matching TRBD1 (5 bases). V lost 1 base, J lost 4 bases, and 10 bases lay in between. CDR1 and CDR2 (germline): MDHEN, SYDVKM. The CDR3 has 14 residues. The DNA of the CDR3 is TGTGCCAGCAGTTTATACACTAGGGGCACTGAAGCTTTCTTT. Translated: CASSLYTRGTEAFF. Looking up the rest from reference TRBV28 and TRBJ1-1 gives the full variable domain: DVKVTQSSRYLVKRTGEKVFLECVQDMDHENMFWYRQDPGLGLRLIYFSYDVKMKEKGDIPEGYSVSREKKERFSLILESASTNQTSMYLCASSLYTRGTEAFFGQGTRLTVV.

This clonotype was detected a few times. The rearrangement joins TRBV20-1 to TRBJ2-5, with 7 bases matching TRBD2. The CDR3 is 15 residues long. V was clipped by 5 bases and J by 4 bases; unmatched bases: 13. Germline CDR1 reads DFQATT; CDR2 reads SNEGSKA (reference sequence). The CDR3 DNA follows: TGCAGTGCTGGGGGGGACCTACTAGAGGCAGAGACCCAGTACTTC. Its protein product is CSAGGDLLEAETQYF.

The chain joins TRBV6-5 to TRBJ1-6; D is possibly TRBD1 (6 bases). This CDR3 contains 15 residues. The germline V gene has CDR1 MNHEY and CDR2 SVGAGI. With 4 bases removed from V and 9 bases from J, the gap between germline ends came to 16 bases. The CDR3 DNA sequence: TGTGCCAGCAGTTTTGCAGGGGTTTTCGGTTCACCCCTCCACTTT. Its protein product is CASSFAGVFGSPLHF.

On this clonotype itself: A single base separates this from a much larger clone, so it may be a read error. As the CDR3 is not closed by the conserved phenylalanine or tryptophan, this likely results from a read error. The J gene is TRBJ1-3, the V gene TRBV6-1, with a possible D match to TRBD1 (6 bases). The CDR3 extends over 15 amino acids. CDR1 and CDR2 (germline): MNHNS, SASEGT. V shed 1 base and J shed 2 bases, with 9 bases lying between them. The CDR3 is CASSEVYRAGNTIYL. The CDR3, as DNA: TGTGCCAGCAGTGAAGTGTACAGGGCTGGAAACACCATATATCTT.

The J gene is TRBJ1-2, the V gene TRBV18; D call uncertain. Germline values: CDR1 KGHSH, CDR2 LQKENI. V lost 1 base to trimming and J lost 6 bases, with 6 bases between them. This CDR3 has 12 amino acids. The CDR3 bases are TGTGCCAGCTCACCACTGGTTGATGGCTACACCTTC. It yields the protein CASSPLVDGYTF.

This clonotype appeared many times. This chain joins TRBV12-3 or TRBV12-4 and TRBJ1-5, with D perhaps matching TRBD1 (5 bases). Trimming took 1 base from V and 2 from J, leaving 9 bases between them. The CDR3 has 15 amino acids. Here the CDR3 DNA reads TGTGCCAGCAGTTTAGGGGGCTTGGGCAATCAGCCCCAGCATTTT. Amino acids: CASSLGGLGNQPQHF.

This clonotype came up many times. The chain combines TRBV12-3 or TRBV12-4 with TRBJ1-1; D is uncertain. The ends were cut back, 6 bases at V and 1 base at J, with 12 bases in the middle. CDR3 size: 14 residues. CDR3 bases: TGTGCCAGCAGGACATCCTCCAGGAACACTGAAGCTTTCTTT. Translation: CASRTSSRNTEAFF.

This clonotype was seen repeatedly, ten times or more. The gene calls are TRBV20-1 and TRBJ1-2; 8 positions agree with TRBD1. Germline values: CDR1 DFQATT, CDR2 SNEGSKA (reference sequence). The CDR3 length is 14 residues. Germline trimming cut 6 bases from V and 3 bases from J; bases unmatched to any gene: 9. The CDR3 reads CSAGVATGDYGYTF. The CDR3 DNA is TGCAGTGCCGGCGTCGCGACAGGGGACTATGGCTACACCTTC.

At least ten counts were recorded for this clonotype. V and J are TRBV11-2 and TRBJ1-5; TRBD1 matches 10 bases. Trimming removed 4 bases from V and 2 bases from J; junction bases left unmatched: 11. This CDR3 contains 18 residues. Germline values: CDR1 SGHAT, CDR2 FQNNGV. The CDR3, as DNA: TGTGCCAGCAGCTACTCCGGGACAGGGGCGCCGGGCAATCAGCCCCAGCATTTT. As protein: CASSYSGTGAPGNQPQHF.

This clonotype was seen many times. The chain uses TRBV7-2 and TRBJ2-5; D gene uncertain. This CDR3 comprises 15 residues. V was clipped by 5 bases and J by 2 bases, with 15 bases between them. From germline, CDR1 is SGHTA and CDR2 FQGNSA. CDR3 coding DNA: TGTGCCAGCAGCACGGGCCCCTGGGGACAAGAGACCCAGTACTTC. Translated, it gives CASSTGPWGQETQYF.

This clonotype was seen many times. The chain combines TRBV9 with TRBJ2-7; D ambiguous. V was clipped by 0 bases and J by 3 bases, with 10 bases between them. Germline V gives CDR1 SGDLS, CDR2 YYNGEE. The CDR3 is made up of 14 amino acids. CDR3 nucleotide sequence: TGTGCCAGCAGCGTAGATCCTGCCAGCTACGAGCAGTACTTC. Translation gives CASSVDPASYEQYF.

This clonotype has at least ten counts. The V call is TRBV6-1, the J call TRBJ1-5; D possibly corresponds to TRBD1 (5 bases). CDR1 is MNHNS, CDR2 SASEGT, per germline. Trimming cost V 1 base and J 1 base, with 8 bases left between them. The length of the CDR3 is 15 residues. CDR3: CASSEGRDSNQPQHF. Here the CDR3 DNA reads TGTGCCAGCAGTGAAGGAAGGGACAGCAATCAGCCCCAGCATTTT.

This clonotype turned up a few times. This chain connects TRBV12-3 or TRBV12-4 to TRBJ1-6, with D unclear. This CDR3 spans 12 amino acids. With 6 bases removed from V and 10 bases from J, the gap between germline ends came to 10 bases. The CDR3 reads CASRIAVSPLHF. The CDR3 DNA sequence: TGTGCCAGCAGGATCGCGGTCTCACCCCTCCACTTT.

This clonotype appeared many times. The rearrangement joins TRBV28 to TRBJ1-1, with 7 positions matching TRBD1. V trimming: 10 bases; J trimming: 6 bases; junction bases outside the gene matches: 11. Germline V gene sequence: CDR1 MDHEN, CDR2 SYDVKM. CDR3 length: 13 residues. In DNA, the CDR3 is TGTGCCACCCGAATGACAGGGCTCCCTGAAGCTTTCTTT. This encodes CATRMTGLPEAFF.

The table lists this clonotype with many counts. This chain joins TRBV6-1 and TRBJ1-1, with 7 bases identical to TRBD1. This CDR3 is built from 13 residues. V lost 6 bases, J lost 6 bases, and 7 bases stayed unmatched. From germline, CDR1 is MNHNS and CDR2 SASEGT. In nucleotides, the CDR3 is TGTGCCAGCAGGGGAGGGGGCAGCTCTGAAGCTTTCTTT. Translation gives CASRGGGSSEAFF.

This clonotype was seen ten or more times. This chain joins TRBV9 and TRBJ1-2; 9 nucleotides line up with TRBD1. The germline gives CDR1 SGDLS, CDR2 YYNGEE. The CDR3 contains 15 residues. V gave up 0 bases and J gave up 4 bases; unmatched junction bases: 4. CDR3 in amino acids: CASSVGTGGSYGYTF. CDR3 bases: TGTGCCAGCAGCGTAGGTACAGGGGGCTCCTATGGCTACACCTTC.

The CDR3, as DNA: TGTGCCAGCAGTTTCAGTCCCGGTAACAATCAGCCCCAGCATTTT. The encoded protein is CASSFSPGNNQPQHF. The chain couples TRBV12-3 or TRBV12-4 to TRBJ1-5, with D unclear. The V end was cut by 3 bases, the J end by 3 bases, with 12 bases between. CDR3 length equals 15 residues.